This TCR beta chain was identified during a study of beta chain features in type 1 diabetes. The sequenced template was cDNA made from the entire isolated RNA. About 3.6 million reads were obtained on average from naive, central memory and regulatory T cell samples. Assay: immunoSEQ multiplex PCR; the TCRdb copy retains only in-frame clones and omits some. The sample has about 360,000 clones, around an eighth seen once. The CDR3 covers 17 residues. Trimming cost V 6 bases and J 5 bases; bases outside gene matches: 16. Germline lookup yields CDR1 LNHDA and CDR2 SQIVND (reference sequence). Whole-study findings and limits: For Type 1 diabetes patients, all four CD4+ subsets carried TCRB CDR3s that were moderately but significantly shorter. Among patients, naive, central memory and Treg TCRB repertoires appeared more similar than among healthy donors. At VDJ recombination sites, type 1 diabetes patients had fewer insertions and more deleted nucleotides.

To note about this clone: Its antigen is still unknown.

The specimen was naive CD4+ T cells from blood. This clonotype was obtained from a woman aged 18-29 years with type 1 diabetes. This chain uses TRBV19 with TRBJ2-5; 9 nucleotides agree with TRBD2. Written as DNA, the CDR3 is TGTGCCAGTAGAGAAGAGGCCGGCGGGGGGGCCTGGGAGACCCAGTACTTC. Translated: CASREEAGGGAWETQYF. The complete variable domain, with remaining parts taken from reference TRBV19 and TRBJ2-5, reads DGGITQSPKYLFRKEGQNVTLSCEQNLNHDAMYWYRQDPGQGLRLIYYSQIVNDFQKGDIAEGYSVSREKKESFPLTVTSAQKNPTAFYLCASREEAGGGAWETQYFGPGTRLLVL.